The 20 T cell receptor beta chains in this list originate from one sample, sequenced in a study of shared clonotypes between healthy human individuals. Assay used: immunoSEQ multiplex PCR; TCRdb lists only in-frame clones, some missing. This sample has hundreds of thousands of clones, with roughly 96% found just once. As defined, naive CD8 cells were CD45RO-negative and positively selected for CCR7, with terminally differentiated effector memory CD45RA+ cells excluded. What was sequenced was naive CD8+ T cells sorted from blood. All receptors derive from a woman between 25 and 40 years old in good health.

The gene calls are TRBV7-8 and TRBJ2-3; 15 bases align to TRBD2. The trim removed 2 bases at V and 3 bases at J, leaving 18 bases unmatched. Germline V gene lookup returns CDR1 SGHVS and CDR2 FQNEAQ. The CDR3 sequence is 22 residues long. The CDR3 loop is CASSLKLAGARTSGRETDTQYF. DNA for the CDR3: TGTGCCAGCAGCTTAAAATTGGCGGGGGCCCGGACTAGCGGGAGGGAGACAGATACGCAGTATTTT.

This clone was observed a single time. The chain is built from TRBV28 and TRBJ2-3, with D possibly TRBD2 on 6 matching bases. Germline assignment: CDR1 MDHEN and CDR2 SYDVKM. There are 15 residues in the CDR3. V was shortened by 3 bases and J by 4 bases, with 14 bases between the two germline ends. The CDR3 is CASSFSRESPDTQYF. The CDR3 region has the DNA TGTGCCAGCAGTTTTAGTCGGGAGTCTCCAGATACGCAGTATTTT.

This rearrangement joins TRBV10-1 to TRBJ2-7, with 9 bases fitting TRBD2. V gave up 0 bases and J gave up 5 bases; unmatched junction bases: 5. The germline V gene has CDR1 WNHNN and CDR2 SYGVQD (reference sequence). This CDR3 region has 15 residues. The CDR3 spells CASSESAGGPNEQYF. The CDR3 coding sequence is TGCGCCAGCAGTGAGTCGGCGGGAGGGCCGAACGAGCAGTACTTC.

This clone was seen once. CDR3 in DNA: TGTGCCAGCAGCTCACTGGAGGACCAAGAGACCCAGTACTTC. It translates to CASSSLEDQETQYF. The chain recombines TRBV5-6 with TRBJ2-5, with a tentative D call TRBD2 (5 bases). Between the trimmed V and J ends, which lost 3 bases and 0 bases, there was a span of 9 bases. CDR3 length equals 14 residues. Germline CDR1 SGHDT, CDR2 YYEEEE.

This chain connects TRBV4-1 to TRBJ1-2; 8 bases agree with TRBD1. This CDR3 has 17 amino acids. CDR1 MGHRA and CDR2 YSYEKL come from the germline V gene. The ends lost 1 base at V and 5 bases at J; junction bases unmatched: 12. The CDR3 region is CASSQVARTGQRYGYTF. The CDR3, as DNA: TGCGCCAGCAGCCAAGTCGCCCGGACAGGGCAGAGGTATGGCTACACCTTC.

CDR3 bases: TGTGCCAGCAGCCAGGCCCACTACGAGCAGTACTTC. Translating it yields CASSQAHYEQYF. This chain connects TRBV7-9 to TRBJ2-5, with D hard to call. The J call is doubtful: the DNA matches TRBJ2-7 better. The CDR3 has 12 residues. In germline, CDR1 is SEHNR, CDR2 FQNEAQ (reference sequence).

The chain combines TRBV10-3 with TRBJ2-3; D tentatively fits TRBD1 or TRBD2 (6 bases each). The germline V gene encodes CDR1 ENHRY and CDR2 SYGVKD. The ends were cut back, 0 bases at V and 1 base at J, with 20 bases in the middle. The CDR3 length is 19 residues. CDR3 DNA: TGTGCCATCAGTGAGTCCGGGGGCTTCGACAGGTCCCGCACAGATACGCAGTATTTT. Protein sequence: CAISESGGFDRSRTDTQYF.

The genes are TRBV6-5 and TRBJ2-3; D is possibly TRBD1 (5 bases). Germline loops: CDR1 MNHEY, CDR2 SVGAGI. Deletions cut 2 bases from V and 5 bases from J, with 11 bases between. This CDR3 region has 14 residues. In nucleotides, the CDR3 is TGTGCCAGCAGTTACGCTCAGGGATTAGATACGCAGTATTTT. Translated: CASSYAQGLDTQYF.

The chain combines TRBV28 with TRBJ1-5; 10 bases are a match to TRBD1. Germline assignment: CDR1 MDHEN and CDR2 SYDVKM. The CDR3 consists of 14 residues. V trimming: 4 bases; J trimming: 7 bases; junction bases outside the gene matches: 4. The CDR3: CASSWDRGRQPQHF. The CDR3 coding sequence is TGTGCCAGCAGTTGGGACAGGGGAAGACAGCCCCAGCATTTT.

V usage is TRBV4-1 and J usage is TRBJ1-4; the D gene is possibly TRBD1 (5 bases). The V end lost 1 base, the J end lost 8 bases, and 8 bases lay between the germline ends. Germline V gene data show CDR1 as MGHRA and CDR2 as YSYEKL. CDR3 length: 13 amino acids. CDR3 sequence reads: CASSQGWGEKLFF. CDR3 DNA sequence: TGCGCCAGCAGCCAAGGCTGGGGGGAAAAACTGTTTTTT.

The rearrangement links TRBV5-6 to TRBJ2-2; 10 nucleotides line up with TRBD2. The CDR3 runs 19 residues. Losses at the gene ends were 8 bases for V and 5 bases for J; bases not matched to a gene: 21. Germline V lookup: CDR1 SGHDT, CDR2 YYEEEE. The CDR3 loop reads CASEMASGSIGQGTGELFF. In nucleotides, the CDR3 is TGTGCCAGTGAGATGGCTAGCGGGAGCATTGGGCAAGGGACCGGGGAGCTGTTTTTT.

The V gene is TRBV11-2, the J gene TRBJ2-5, with 7 bases fitting TRBD1. The DNA matches TRBJ2-7 better at its end, which makes the J call doubtful. Germline-derived CDR1 and CDR2 are SGHAT and FQNNGV. The CDR3 length is 14 residues. The DNA of the CDR3 is TGTGCCAGCAGCTTCTACCGGGACAGTTACGAGCAGTACTTC. This gives the protein CASSFYRDSYEQYF.

The gene calls are TRBV13 and TRBJ2-1; D is undetermined. Germline loops: CDR1 PRHDT, CDR2 FYEKMQ (reference sequence). There are 13 residues in the CDR3. V was clipped by 5 bases and J by 5 bases, with 10 bases between them. The CDR3 region is CASSPPMDNEQFF. CDR3 coding DNA: TGTGCCAGCAGCCCCCCCATGGACAATGAGCAGTTCTTC.

This rearrangement joins TRBV5-6 to TRBJ2-7; the D gene is possibly TRBD2 (6 bases). CDR1 is SGHDT and CDR2 is YYEEEE in the germline V gene. V lost 1 base, J lost 0 bases, and 11 bases lay in between. The CDR3 runs 15 residues. CDR3 DNA: TGTGCCAGCAGCTTGTGGACTACCCGCTCCTACGAGCAGTACTTC. As protein: CASSLWTTRSYEQYF.

Comments on this clone: Other DNA sequences from this sample encode an identical CDR3 as well. The rearrangement links TRBV27 to TRBJ2-1; TRBD2 is a possible D gene (6 bases). The CDR3 extends over 12 amino acids. The V and J ends lost 5 bases and 6 bases respectively, with 8 bases between them. Germline values: CDR1 MNHEY, CDR2 SMNVEV (reference sequence). The CDR3 nucleotides are TGTGCCAGCAGTCTTAGCGGCAATGAGCAGTTCTTC. It codes for CASSLSGNEQFF.

The CDR3 DNA reads TGTGCCAGCAGCTTAGAAGGGGGCTGGGGCCCGAACACTGAAGCTTTCTTT. It yields the protein CASSLEGGWGPNTEAFF. The rearrangement links TRBV7-9 to TRBJ1-1, with TRBD1 matching over 7 bases. Germline trimming cut 1 base from V and 1 base from J; bases unmatched to any gene: 9. The CDR3 loop spans 17 amino acids. CDR1 is SEHNR and CDR2 is FQNEAQ in the germline V gene (reference sequence).

The J gene is TRBJ2-7, the V gene TRBV5-6; TRBD2 agrees at 7 bases. This CDR3 is built from 13 residues. The V gene end was trimmed by 3 bases and the J gene end by 4 bases; junction bases not matched to a gene: 4. Germline-derived CDR1 and CDR2 are SGHDT and YYEEEE. In DNA, the CDR3 is TGTGCCAGCAGCTGGAGGGGAGGGTACGAGCAGTACTTC. Its protein product is CASSWRGGYEQYF.

The V and J genes are TRBV4-2 and TRBJ1-1; D not certain. Trimming left V 5 bases short and J 0 bases short, with 7 bases between. The germline CDR1 and CDR2 sequences are LGHNA and YNFKEQ. The CDR3 is made up of 13 amino acids. For the CDR3, the DNA is TGTGCCAGCAGCTTTTCGGTGAACACTGAAGCTTTCTTT. It is translated as CASSFSVNTEAFF.

V is TRBV27 and J is TRBJ2-1; 7 bases map to TRBD2. Looked up from germline, CDR1 is MNHEY and CDR2 is SMNVEV (reference sequence). The CDR3 length is 15 residues. V gave up 8 bases and J gave up 3 bases; unmatched junction bases: 10. The CDR3 is CASGLGLVDYNEQFF. The DNA for the CDR3 is TGTGCCAGCGGCCTCGGACTAGTGGACTACAATGAGCAGTTCTTC.

The chain has TRBV29-1 and TRBJ1-2; D is uncertain. The CDR3 totals 12 residues. V lost 0 bases, J lost 9 bases, and 11 bases lay in between. Germline lookup yields CDR1 SQVTM and CDR2 ANQGSEA. The CDR3 reads CSVEETLDRYTF. The CDR3 nucleotides read TGCAGCGTTGAAGAAACCCTCGACCGCTACACCTTC.